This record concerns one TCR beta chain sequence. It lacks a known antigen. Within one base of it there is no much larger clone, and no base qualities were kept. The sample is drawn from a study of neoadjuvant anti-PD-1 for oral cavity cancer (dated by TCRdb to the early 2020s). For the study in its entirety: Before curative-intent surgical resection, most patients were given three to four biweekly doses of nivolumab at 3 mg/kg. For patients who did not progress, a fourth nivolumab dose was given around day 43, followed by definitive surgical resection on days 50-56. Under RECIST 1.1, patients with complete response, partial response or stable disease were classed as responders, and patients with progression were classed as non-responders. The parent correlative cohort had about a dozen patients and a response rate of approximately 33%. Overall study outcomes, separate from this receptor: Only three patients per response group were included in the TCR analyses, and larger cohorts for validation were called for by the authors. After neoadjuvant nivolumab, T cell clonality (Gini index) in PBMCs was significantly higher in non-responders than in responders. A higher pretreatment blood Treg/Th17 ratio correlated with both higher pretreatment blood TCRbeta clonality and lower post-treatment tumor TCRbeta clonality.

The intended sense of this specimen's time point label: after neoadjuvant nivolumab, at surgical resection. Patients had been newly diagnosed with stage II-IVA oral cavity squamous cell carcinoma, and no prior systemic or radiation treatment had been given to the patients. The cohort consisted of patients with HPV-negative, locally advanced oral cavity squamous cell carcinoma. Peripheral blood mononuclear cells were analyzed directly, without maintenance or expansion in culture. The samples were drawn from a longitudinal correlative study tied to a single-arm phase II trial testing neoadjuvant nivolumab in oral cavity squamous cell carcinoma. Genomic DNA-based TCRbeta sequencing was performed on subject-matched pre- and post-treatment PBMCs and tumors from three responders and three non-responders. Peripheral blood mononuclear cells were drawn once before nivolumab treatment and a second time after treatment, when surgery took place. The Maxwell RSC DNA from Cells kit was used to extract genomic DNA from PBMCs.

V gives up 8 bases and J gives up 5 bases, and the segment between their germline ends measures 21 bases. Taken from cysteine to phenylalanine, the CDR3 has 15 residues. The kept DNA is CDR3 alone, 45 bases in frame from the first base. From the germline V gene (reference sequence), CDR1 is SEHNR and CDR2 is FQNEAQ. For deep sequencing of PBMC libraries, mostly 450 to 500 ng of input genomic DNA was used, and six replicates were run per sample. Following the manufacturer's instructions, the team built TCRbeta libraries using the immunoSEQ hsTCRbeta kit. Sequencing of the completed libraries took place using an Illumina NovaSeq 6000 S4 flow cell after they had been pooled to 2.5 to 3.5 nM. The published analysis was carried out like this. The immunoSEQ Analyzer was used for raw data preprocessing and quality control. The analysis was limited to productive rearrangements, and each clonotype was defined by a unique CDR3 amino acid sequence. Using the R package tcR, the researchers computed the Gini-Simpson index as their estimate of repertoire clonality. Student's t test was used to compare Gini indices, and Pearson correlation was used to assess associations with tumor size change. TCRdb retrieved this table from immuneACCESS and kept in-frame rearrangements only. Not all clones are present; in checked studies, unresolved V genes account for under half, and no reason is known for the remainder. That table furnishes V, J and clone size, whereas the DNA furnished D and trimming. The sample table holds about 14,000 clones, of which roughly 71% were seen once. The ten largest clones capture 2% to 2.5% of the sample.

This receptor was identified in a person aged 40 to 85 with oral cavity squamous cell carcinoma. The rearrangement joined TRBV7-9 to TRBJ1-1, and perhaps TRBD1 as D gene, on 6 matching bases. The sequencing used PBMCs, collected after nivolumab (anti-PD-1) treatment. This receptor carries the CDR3 CASGLEPGGRTEAFF. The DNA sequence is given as TGTGCCAGCGGCCTCGAGCCGGGGGGCCGGACTGAAGCTTTCTTT.